This TCR beta chain is drawn from a study of blood T cell repertoires in COVID-19. Trimming at V came to 8 bases and at J to 14 bases, leaving 7 bases not matched to a gene. CDR1 is MDHEN and CDR2 is SYDVKM in the germline V gene. CDR3 length equals 11 residues. Authors' data handling: Scientists estimated how many nucleated cells there were by amplifying reference gene primers. TCRdb keeps only in-frame clones here, not all; method: immunoSEQ multiplex PCR. The DNA gave D and trimming, while V, J and clone size come from that table. The sample carries roughly 100,000 clones, 80% to 90% recorded once.

Sequenced: peripheral blood. The chain links TRBV28 to TRBJ2-1, with 9 positions matching TRBD1. The sequence came from a man aged 50 to 59 with acute or convalescent COVID-19. This CDR3 is CASGFRDREFF. The DNA for the CDR3 is TGTGCCAGCGGGTTTCGGGACAGGGAGTTCTTC.